The 11 T cell receptor beta chains below were found in one sample sequenced in a study of blood T cell repertoires in COVID-19. Assay: immunoSEQ multiplex PCR; the TCRdb copy retains only in-frame clones and omits some. The table includes under 300,000 clones, around 89% detected once. Sequenced input: peripheral blood. Receptor source: a woman between 35 and 50 years old with acute or convalescent COVID-19.

This clone was counted a single time. CDR3 in DNA: TGTGCCACCAGCATCACTCGGGGGACAGAAGAGACCCAGTACTTC. This codes for CATSITRGTEETQYF. The chain links TRBV15 to TRBJ2-5; D may be TRBD1 (7 bases). The CDR3 spans 15 residues. V was clipped by 4 bases and J by 3 bases, with 15 bases between them. CDR1 and CDR2 from the germline V gene are LNHNV and YYDKDF (reference sequence).

V usage is TRBV11-2 and J usage is TRBJ1-1, with D uncertain. V shed 1 base and J shed 5 bases, with 5 bases lying between them. CDR1 and CDR2 from the germline V gene are SGHAT and FQNNGV. The CDR3 spans 12 residues. The CDR3 nucleotides read TGTGCCAGCAGCTTAGCGGGAACTGAAGCTTTCTTT. This codes for CASSLAGTEAFF.

This clone was seen a few times. This chain uses TRBV30 with TRBJ1-1; D is possibly TRBD1 (5 bases). V lost 3 bases and J lost 3, with 14 bases in between. Germline V gene data show CDR1 as GTSNPN and CDR2 as SVGIG (reference sequence). This CDR3 contains 14 residues. The CDR3 DNA sequence: TGTGCCTGGAGACCCATTGACAGAGACACTGAAGCTTTCTTT. It yields the protein CAWRPIDRDTEAFF.

The chain links TRBV7-9 to TRBJ1-1, with D tentatively TRBD1 (5 bases). V lost 3 bases and J 6 bases, leaving 14 bases between the germline ends. Germline V gene sequence: CDR1 SEHNR, CDR2 FQNEAQ (reference sequence). This CDR3 contains 14 residues. CDR3 amino acids: CASSLNQGGSEAFF. Here the CDR3 DNA reads TGTGCCAGCAGCTTGAACCAGGGAGGATCTGAAGCTTTCTTT.

The chain combines TRBV19 with TRBJ1-5; TRBD1 might be the D (6 bases). CDR3 size: 13 residues. Trimming left V 8 bases short and J 2 bases short, with 10 bases between. CDR1 is LNHDA and CDR2 is SQIVND in the germline V gene (reference sequence). In DNA, the CDR3 is TGTGCCAGTGGGGGCGGACGCAATCAGCCCCAGCATTTT. Translation gives CASGGGRNQPQHF.

This sequence joins TRBV5-5 and TRBJ2-2, with TRBD1 matching 9 bases. This CDR3 has 15 residues. The germline V gene encodes CDR1 SGHKS and CDR2 YYEKEE (reference sequence). The V and J ends lost 4 bases and 5 bases, in that order; junction bases with no gene match: 6. The CDR3 DNA follows: TGTGCCAGCAGCAGGGGACAGGGACTAACCGGGGAGCTGTTTTTT. Its translation is CASSRGQGLTGELFF. Together with reference TRBV5-5 and TRBJ2-2, the CDR3 gives the full variable domain: DAGVTQSPTHLIKTRGQQVTLRCSPISGHKSVSWYQQVLGQGPQFIFQYYEKEERGRGNFPDRFSARQFPNYSSELNVNALLLGDSALYLCASSRGQGLTGELFFGEGSRLTVL.

The chain couples TRBV6-5 to TRBJ1-1; a possible D gene is TRBD1 (5 bases). Germline CDR1 is MNHEY and CDR2 is SVGAGI. V lost 9 bases and J lost 5, with 16 bases in between. The CDR3 is 13 amino acids. CDR3 coding DNA: TGTGCCAGTCGCGCGGGGCGGGAGACTGAAGCTTTCTTT. It is translated as CASRAGRETEAFF.

The rearrangement joins TRBV2 to TRBJ1-2; TRBD1 agrees at 7 bases. V lost 6 bases and J lost 0; bases outside the gene matches: 10. The CDR3 has 16 residues. Per the germline V gene, CDR1 is SNHLY and CDR2 is FYNNEI. Here the CDR3 reads CASRGRGIGANYGYTF. CDR3 in DNA: TGTGCCAGCAGAGGCAGGGGGATCGGAGCTAACTATGGCTACACCTTC.

The chain carries TRBV18 and TRBJ2-3, with 8 bases aligning to TRBD1. The junction had 3 bases not matched to a gene; V was cut back by 3 bases and J by 4 bases. CDR1 and CDR2 from the germline V gene are KGHSH and LQKENI. This CDR3 region has 14 residues. CDR3 region: CASSPTGAADTQYF. The CDR3 DNA reads as TGTGCCAGCTCACCGACAGGGGCGGCAGATACGCAGTATTTT.

The gene calls are TRBV19 and TRBJ1-5; 9 positions agree with TRBD1. The junction had 13 bases not matched to a gene; V was cut back by 5 bases and J by 5 bases. The germline CDR1 and CDR2 sequences are LNHDA and SQIVND (reference sequence). The CDR3 is made up of 17 amino acids. The CDR3 sequence is CASSPPPGQGLDQPQHF. In nucleotides, the CDR3 is TGTGCCAGTAGTCCCCCCCCGGGACAGGGATTGGATCAGCCCCAGCATTTT.

V and J are TRBV5-6 and TRBJ1-1; weak D call: TRBD1 (6 bases). CDR3 length: 16 residues. Germline-derived CDR1 and CDR2 are SGHDT and YYEEEE. The V end lost 0 bases, the J end lost 1 base, and 13 bases lay between the germline ends. The DNA of the CDR3 is TGTGCCAGCAGCTTGGTAAGGGGGTGGAGGAACACTGAAGCTTTCTTT. This codes for CASSLVRGWRNTEAFF.